A selection of T cell receptor beta chains follows, all from one sample in a study of T cell responses to AZD1222 COVID-19 vaccine. Some clones are missing from TCRdb's copy, which holds only in-frame ones; the method was immunoSEQ multiplex PCR. The sample holds 150,000 or so clones; around 92% are singletons and the top ten take roughly 2.3%. This specimen was peripheral blood, taken on day 0 of AZD1222 vaccination. The source of these receptors is an adult in good health. CDR3s include the opening cysteine and the closing phenylalanine or tryptophan. A D gene is named only where the DNA matches it firmly. Expanded clones are given a class, and other clones once, few, many or no size at all.

j_call: TRBJ1-5; v_call: TRBV30; clone_size: .; d_call: .; cdr3_nt: TGTGCCTGGAGTCCCGGCGGGGACAATCAGCCCCAGCATTTT; cdr3_aa: CAWSPGGDNQPQHF
j_call: TRBJ2-3; v_call: TRBV7-8; clone_size: few; d_call: .; cdr3_nt: TGTGCCAGCAGCTTAGCGCTCTGGACAGATACGCAGTATTTT; cdr3_aa: CASSLALWTDTQYF
j_call: TRBJ1-2; v_call: TRBV6-1; clone_size: .; d_call: .; cdr3_nt: TGTGCCAGCAGTGAAGTGCGAGGTGGCTACACCTTC; cdr3_aa: CASSEVRGGYTF
j_call: TRBJ2-1; v_call: TRBV10-3; clone_size: .; d_call: TRBD2; cdr3_nt: TGTGCCATCAGTGTCGCTAGCGGGAGCTACAATGAGCAGTTCTTC; cdr3_aa: CAISVASGSYNEQFF
j_call: TRBJ1-1; v_call: TRBV5-6; clone_size: .; d_call: .; cdr3_nt: TGTGCCAGCACCCGGGAGACACCCCTTGGTATGAACACTGAAGCTTTCTTT; cdr3_aa: CASTRETPLGMNTEAFF
j_call: TRBJ1-2; v_call: TRBV6-2/TRBV6-3; clone_size: once; d_call: .; cdr3_nt: TGTGCCAGCAGTAGGACTGAGGCCTATGGCTACACCTTC; cdr3_aa: CASSRTEAYGYTF
j_call: TRBJ1-2; v_call: TRBV7-2; clone_size: .; d_call: .; cdr3_nt: TGTGCCAGCAGCTCGGCGGCGGTCGGTGGCTACACCTTC; cdr3_aa: CASSSAAVGGYTF
j_call: TRBJ2-1; v_call: TRBV11-3; clone_size: .; d_call: TRBD1; cdr3_nt: TGTGCCAGCAGCTTCTTAGGACAGGGGGACAATGAGCAGTTCTTC; cdr3_aa: CASSFLGQGDNEQFF
j_call: TRBJ1-5; v_call: TRBV6-5; clone_size: .; d_call: TRBD1; cdr3_nt: TGTGCCAGCAGCAGGGGACAGGGTGATCAGCCCCAGCATTTT; cdr3_aa: CASSRGQGDQPQHF
j_call: TRBJ2-1; v_call: TRBV6-2/TRBV6-3; clone_size: .; d_call: TRBD2; cdr3_nt: TGTGCCAGCAGTGGAATAGCGGGGGGCCCCATCAGGGAGCAGTTCTTC; cdr3_aa: CASSGIAGGPIREQFF
j_call: TRBJ2-2; v_call: TRBV5-1; clone_size: few; d_call: TRBD2; cdr3_nt: TGCGCCAGCAGGCTGACTAGCGCGACTAACACCGGGGAGCTGTTTTTT; cdr3_aa: CASRLTSATNTGELFF
j_call: TRBJ1-1; v_call: TRBV29-1; clone_size: .; d_call: TRBD1; cdr3_nt: TGCAGCGTAGGGACAGTTGAAGCTTTCTTT; cdr3_aa: CSVGTVEAFF
j_call: TRBJ2-2; v_call: TRBV6-5; clone_size: .; d_call: TRBD1; cdr3_nt: TGTGCCAGCAAAAGGACAGGGGACACCGGGGAGCTGTTTTTT; cdr3_aa: CASKRTGDTGELFF
j_call: TRBJ2-3; v_call: TRBV5-1; clone_size: .; d_call: TRBD2; cdr3_nt: TGCGCCAGCAGCTCCTCCCGGGGAGGGGATACGCAGTATTTT; cdr3_aa: CASSSSRGGDTQYF
j_call: TRBJ1-6; v_call: TRBV19; clone_size: .; d_call: TRBD1; cdr3_nt: TGTGCCAGTAGTAACACCGGGACAGGGGTTTATTCACCCCTCCACTTT; cdr3_aa: CASSNTGTGVYSPLHF
j_call: TRBJ1-5; v_call: TRBV4-3; clone_size: once; d_call: .; cdr3_nt: TGCGCCAGCAGCCAAGACCCCGTGGATAGCAATCAGCCCCAGCATTTT; cdr3_aa: CASSQDPVDSNQPQHF
j_call: TRBJ2-3; v_call: TRBV19; clone_size: .; d_call: TRBD2; cdr3_nt: TGTGCCAGTAGAGGGCCAGCGGGGGGTATTTCTAGCACAGATACGCAGTATTTT; cdr3_aa: CASRGPAGGISSTDTQYF
j_call: TRBJ2-3; v_call: TRBV6-5; clone_size: .; d_call: TRBD1; cdr3_nt: TGTGCCAGCAGTTACTCGACTCAGGGGGAGAAGTATTTT; cdr3_aa: CASSYSTQGEKYF
j_call: TRBJ1-4; v_call: TRBV18; clone_size: .; d_call: TRBD1; cdr3_nt: TGTGCCAGCTCACTCGGGACAGGGCTAAATGAAAAACTGTTTTTT; cdr3_aa: CASSLGTGLNEKLFF
j_call: TRBJ1-2; v_call: TRBV24-1; clone_size: once; d_call: TRBD1; cdr3_nt: TGTGCCACCAGGGACAGGGGTAGCTCTGGCTACACCTTC; cdr3_aa: CATRDRGSSGYTF
j_call: TRBJ1-6; v_call: TRBV7-8; clone_size: .; d_call: .; cdr3_nt: TGTGCCAGCAGCTTTGGAGTTAAAACGGGTTCACCCCTCCACTTT; cdr3_aa: CASSFGVKTGSPLHF
j_call: TRBJ2-2; v_call: TRBV5-5; clone_size: .; d_call: TRBD1; cdr3_nt: TGTGCCAGCAGCTTGGACAGGGGGCGTAGTGTCGGGGAGCTGTTTTTT; cdr3_aa: CASSLDRGRSVGELFF
j_call: TRBJ2-6; v_call: TRBV27; clone_size: .; d_call: TRBD1; cdr3_nt: TGTGCCAGCGGGACAGAAAACTCTGGGGCCAACGTCCTGACTTTC; cdr3_aa: CASGTENSGANVLTF
j_call: TRBJ2-6; v_call: TRBV7-2; clone_size: once; d_call: .; cdr3_nt: TGTGCCAGCAGCTTTGTAACAGTGATCTCTGGGGCCAACGTCCTGACTTTC; cdr3_aa: CASSFVTVISGANVLTF
j_call: TRBJ1-1; v_call: TRBV18; clone_size: .; d_call: .; cdr3_nt: TGTGCCAGCGACCGTGCGGGGATGGAAGCTTTCTTT; cdr3_aa: CASDRAGMEAFF
j_call: TRBJ1-5; v_call: TRBV19; clone_size: once; d_call: TRBD1; cdr3_nt: TGTGCCAGTAGTAGTGGCAGGGGGTTTAGTAGCAATCAGCCCCAGCATTTT; cdr3_aa: CASSSGRGFSSNQPQHF
j_call: TRBJ1-2; v_call: TRBV9; clone_size: .; d_call: .; cdr3_nt: TGTGCCAGCAGCGTATTACAGGGATCGGATGGCTACACCTTC; cdr3_aa: CASSVLQGSDGYTF
j_call: TRBJ2-3; v_call: TRBV14; clone_size: .; d_call: .; cdr3_nt: TGTGCCAGCAGCCAAGAGGGAGGTACCACAGATACGCAGTATTTT; cdr3_aa: CASSQEGGTTDTQYF
j_call: TRBJ1-4; v_call: TRBV2; clone_size: .; d_call: .; cdr3_nt: TGTGCCAGCAGTGAAGGGGGTGCTAGAAATGAAAAACTGTTTTTT; cdr3_aa: CASSEGGARNEKLFF
j_call: TRBJ1-2; v_call: TRBV5-1; clone_size: .; d_call: TRBD1; cdr3_nt: TGCGCCAGCAGCTCCCCGGGACAGGGGGCTGGGGGCTACACCTTC; cdr3_aa: CASSSPGQGAGGYTF
j_call: TRBJ1-6; v_call: TRBV6-5; clone_size: .; d_call: .; cdr3_nt: TGTGCCAGCAGTAAGCTGTCCTATAATTCACCCCTCCACTTT; cdr3_aa: CASSKLSYNSPLHF
j_call: TRBJ2-7; v_call: TRBV30; clone_size: .; d_call: .; cdr3_nt: TGTGCCTTACAGGGCACCACCTACGAGCAGTACTTC; cdr3_aa: CALQGTTYEQYF
j_call: TRBJ1-4; v_call: TRBV6-6; clone_size: .; d_call: .; cdr3_nt: TGTGCCAGCAGTTACACCGGGACACTGGGGAGTGAAAAACTGTTTTTT; cdr3_aa: CASSYTGTLGSEKLFF
j_call: TRBJ1-3; v_call: TRBV10-3; clone_size: .; d_call: .; cdr3_nt: TGTGCCATCAGTGAGTCGAGACAAATCTCTGGAAACACCATATATTTT; cdr3_aa: CAISESRQISGNTIYF
j_call: TRBJ2-1; v_call: TRBV4-2; clone_size: .; d_call: TRBD1; cdr3_nt: TGTGCCAGCAGCCAAGACCGGGACAGCTCCTACAATGAGCAGTTCTTC; cdr3_aa: CASSQDRDSSYNEQFF
j_call: TRBJ2-7; v_call: TRBV10-3; clone_size: .; d_call: .; cdr3_nt: TGTGCCATCAGTGAGTCCCGGTTCCAGTACGAGCAGTACTTC; cdr3_aa: CAISESRFQYEQYF
j_call: TRBJ2-7; v_call: TRBV10-1; clone_size: .; d_call: TRBD2; cdr3_nt: TGCGCCAGCAACGAGTGGGAGACTAGCGGGACTTTCTACGAGCAGTACTTC; cdr3_aa: CASNEWETSGTFYEQYF
j_call: TRBJ2-2; v_call: TRBV9; clone_size: .; d_call: .; cdr3_nt: TGTGCCAGCAGCGTAGTCGGTCCCGGGGAGCTGTTTTTT; cdr3_aa: CASSVVGPGELFF
j_call: TRBJ1-2; v_call: TRBV5-4; clone_size: once; d_call: TRBD1; cdr3_nt: TGTGCCAGCAGGAGGGGGGACAGGGGACCCTCTAACTATGGCTACACCTTC; cdr3_aa: CASRRGDRGPSNYGYTF
j_call: TRBJ2-2; v_call: TRBV9; clone_size: .; d_call: TRBD1; cdr3_nt: TGTGCCAGCAGCTACGGACAGGGGGCGCAGAACACCGGGGAGCTGTTTTTT; cdr3_aa: CASSYGQGAQNTGELFF
j_call: TRBJ1-2; v_call: TRBV6-5; clone_size: .; d_call: .; cdr3_nt: TGTGCCAGCAGTTGGGGGGGAAGGGACTATGGCTACACCTTC; cdr3_aa: CASSWGGRDYGYTF
j_call: TRBJ2-7; v_call: TRBV19; clone_size: .; d_call: .; cdr3_nt: TGTGCCAGTAGTATAGGAGGGACAAGAAGGAGCTCCTACGAGCAGTACTTC; cdr3_aa: CASSIGGTRRSSYEQYF
j_call: TRBJ2-2; v_call: TRBV5-1; clone_size: .; d_call: TRBD1; cdr3_nt: TGCGCCAGCAGCTCCCGACAGGGGGGTTCCGGGGAGCTGTTTTTT; cdr3_aa: CASSSRQGGSGELFF
j_call: TRBJ2-1; v_call: TRBV18; clone_size: .; d_call: TRBD1; cdr3_nt: TGTGCCAGCTCACCTGGGACAGGGGATAGCAATGAGCAGTTCTTC; cdr3_aa: CASSPGTGDSNEQFF
j_call: TRBJ2-2; v_call: TRBV25-1; clone_size: .; d_call: .; cdr3_nt: TGTGCCAGCAGTGAATACGGTTACACCGGGGAGCTGTTTTTT; cdr3_aa: CASSEYGYTGELFF
j_call: TRBJ2-2; v_call: TRBV9; clone_size: .; d_call: TRBD1; cdr3_nt: TGTGCCAGCAGCCCCGGACAGGCGAACACCGGGGAGCTGTTTTTT; cdr3_aa: CASSPGQANTGELFF
j_call: TRBJ1-2; v_call: TRBV12-3/TRBV12-4; clone_size: .; d_call: .; cdr3_nt: TGTGCCAGCAGTTGGAGGGGGAACTATGGCTACACCTTC; cdr3_aa: CASSWRGNYGYTF
j_call: TRBJ2-3; v_call: TRBV7-3; clone_size: .; d_call: TRBD2; cdr3_nt: TGTGCCAGCAGCCGCGGGGGAAGCACAGATACGCAGTATTTT; cdr3_aa: CASSRGGSTDTQYF
j_call: TRBJ2-7; v_call: TRBV29-1; clone_size: .; d_call: TRBD1; cdr3_nt: TGCAGCGTTCTTTCGGACAGGGGGACCTACGAGCAGTACTTC; cdr3_aa: CSVLSDRGTYEQYF
j_call: TRBJ1-6; v_call: TRBV2; clone_size: .; d_call: TRBD1; cdr3_nt: TGTGCCAGCAGTGAATGGGGGACAGGAAATTCACCCCTCCACTTT; cdr3_aa: CASSEWGTGNSPLHF
j_call: TRBJ2-2; v_call: TRBV19; clone_size: .; d_call: .; cdr3_nt: TGTGCCAGCGGACTAAGGCCCGGGGAGCTGTTTTTT; cdr3_aa: CASGLRPGELFF
j_call: TRBJ2-1; v_call: TRBV12-5; clone_size: .; d_call: TRBD2; cdr3_nt: TGTGCTAGTGGTTTGAGGCGGGAGTTTGTAACCTACAATGAGCAGTTCTTC; cdr3_aa: CASGLRREFVTYNEQFF